Given below is one T cell receptor (beta chain) in context. Its matching antigen is unknown. Trimming took 1 base from V and 5 from J; bases not matched to a gene: 13. This CDR3 is 18 amino acids long. Germline assignment: CDR1 MGHRA and CDR2 YSYEKL. This sample is drawn from a study of T cell responses to AZD1222 COVID-19 vaccine. Findings and limits, study-wide: Two doses of AZD1222 preceded a rise in Spike-specific TCR breadth and depth. AZD1222 recipients seropositive at baseline numbered only six or seven. White British people made up most donors, females outnumbered males, and clonal diversity was possibly underestimated.

Profiling relied on immunoSEQ multiplex PCR, and the TCRdb table lists in-frame clones only, not all of them. The table lists tens of thousands of clones, under 90% of them singletons. Source: peripheral blood, taken 28 days after the second AZD1222 dose. This chain joins TRBV4-1 and TRBJ1-2, with 10 bases aligning to TRBD1. This TCR was sampled from an adult who received the AZD1222 COVID-19 vaccine. The CDR3 nucleotides are TGCGCCAGCAGCCAAGTTATGAGACAGGGGGCCTCTAGGTATGGCTACACCTTC. Translating gives CASSQVMRQGASRYGYTF.